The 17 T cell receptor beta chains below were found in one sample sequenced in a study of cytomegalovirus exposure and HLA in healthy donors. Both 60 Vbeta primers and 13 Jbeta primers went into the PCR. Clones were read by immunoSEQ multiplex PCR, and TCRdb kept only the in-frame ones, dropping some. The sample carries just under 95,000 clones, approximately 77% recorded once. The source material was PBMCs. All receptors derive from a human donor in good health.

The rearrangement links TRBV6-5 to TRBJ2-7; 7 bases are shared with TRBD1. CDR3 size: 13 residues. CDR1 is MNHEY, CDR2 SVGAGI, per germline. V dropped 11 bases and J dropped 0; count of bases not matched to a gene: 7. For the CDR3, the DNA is TGTGCCGTCCCCGACAGGGTCTCCTACGAGCAGTACTTC. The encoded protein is CAVPDRVSYEQYF.

The CDR3 DNA is TGTGCCAGCAGCTTTGGGGGAGGCCAGCCCCAGCATTTT. It encodes CASSFGGGQPQHF. The V and J genes are TRBV5-4 and TRBJ1-5; perhaps TRBD1 as D (5 bases). Deletions cut 2 bases from V and 7 bases from J, with 10 bases between. Germline assignment: CDR1 SGHNT and CDR2 YYREEE (reference sequence). CDR3 length: 13 amino acids. The full variable domain, rest sourced from reference TRBV5-4 and TRBJ1-5, is ETGVTQSPTHLIKTRGQQVTLRCSSQSGHNTVSWYQQALGQGPQFIFQYYREEENGRGNFPPRFSGLQFPNYSSELNVNALELDDSALYLCASSFGGGQPQHFGDGTRLSIL.

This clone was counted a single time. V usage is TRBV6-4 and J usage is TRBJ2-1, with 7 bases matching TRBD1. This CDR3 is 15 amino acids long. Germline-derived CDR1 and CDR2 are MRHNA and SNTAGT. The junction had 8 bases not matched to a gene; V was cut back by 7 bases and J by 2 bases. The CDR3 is CASTRQGITYNEQFF. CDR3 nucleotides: TGTGCCAGCACTCGACAGGGAATCACCTACAATGAGCAGTTCTTC.

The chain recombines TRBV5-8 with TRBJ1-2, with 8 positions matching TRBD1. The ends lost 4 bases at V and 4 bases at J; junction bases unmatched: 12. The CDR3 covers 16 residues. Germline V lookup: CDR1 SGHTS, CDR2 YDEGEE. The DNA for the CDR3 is TGTGCCAGCAGCCCGACAGGGGCCCGAGGTAGCTATGGCTACACCTTC. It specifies CASSPTGARGSYGYTF.

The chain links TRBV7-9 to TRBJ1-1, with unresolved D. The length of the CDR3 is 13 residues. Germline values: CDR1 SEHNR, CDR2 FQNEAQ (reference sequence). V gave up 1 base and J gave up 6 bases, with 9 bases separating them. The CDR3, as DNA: TGTGCCAGCAGCTTAGTAAGGAGACCTGAAGCTTTCTTT. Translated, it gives CASSLVRRPEAFF.

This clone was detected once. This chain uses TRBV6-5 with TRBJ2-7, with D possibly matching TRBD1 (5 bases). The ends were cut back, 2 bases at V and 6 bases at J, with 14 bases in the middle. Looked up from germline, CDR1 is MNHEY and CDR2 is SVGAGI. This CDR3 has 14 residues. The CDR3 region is CASSYGQGKSEQYF. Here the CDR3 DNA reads TGTGCCAGCAGTTACGGCCAGGGTAAATCCGAGCAGTACTTC.

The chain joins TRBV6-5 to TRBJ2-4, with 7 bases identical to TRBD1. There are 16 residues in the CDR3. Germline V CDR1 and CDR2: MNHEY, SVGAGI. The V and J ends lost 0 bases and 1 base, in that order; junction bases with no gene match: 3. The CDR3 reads CASSYSGQAAKNIQYF. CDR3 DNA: TGTGCCAGCAGTTACTCCGGACAGGCGGCCAAAAACATTCAGTACTTC.

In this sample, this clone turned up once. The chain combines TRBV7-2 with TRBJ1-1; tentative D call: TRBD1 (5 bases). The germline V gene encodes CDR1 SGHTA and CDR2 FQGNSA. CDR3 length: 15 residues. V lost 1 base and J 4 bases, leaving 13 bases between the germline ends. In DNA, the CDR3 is TGTGCCAGCAGCTTAGGGGCAGGGATACGCACTGAAGCTTTCTTT. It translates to CASSLGAGIRTEAFF. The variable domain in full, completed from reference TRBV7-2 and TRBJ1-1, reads GAGVSQSPSNKVTEKGKDVELRCDPISGHTALYWYRQSLGQGLEFLIYFQGNSAPDKSGLPSDRFSAERTGGSVSTLTIQRTQQEDSAVYLCASSLGAGIRTEAFFGQGTRLTVV.

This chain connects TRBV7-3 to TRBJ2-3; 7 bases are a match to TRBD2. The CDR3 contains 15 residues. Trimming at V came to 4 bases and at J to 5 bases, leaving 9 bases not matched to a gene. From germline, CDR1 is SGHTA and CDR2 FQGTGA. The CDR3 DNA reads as TGTGCCAGCAGCTCCCTGGGGGGGATACGAGATACGCAGTATTTT. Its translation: CASSSLGGIRDTQYF.

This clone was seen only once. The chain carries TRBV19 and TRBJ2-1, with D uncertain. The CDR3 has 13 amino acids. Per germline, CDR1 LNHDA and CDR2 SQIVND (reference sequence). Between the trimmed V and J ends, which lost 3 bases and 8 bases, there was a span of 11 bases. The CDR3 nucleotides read TGTGCCAGTAGTATCCCCCACCGGGATGAGCAGTTCTTC. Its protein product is CASSIPHRDEQFF. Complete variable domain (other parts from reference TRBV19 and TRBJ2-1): DGGITQSPKYLFRKEGQNVTLSCEQNLNHDAMYWYRQDPGQGLRLIYYSQIVNDFQKGDIAEGYSVSREKKESFPLTVTSAQKNPTAFYLCASSIPHRDEQFFGPGTRLTVL.

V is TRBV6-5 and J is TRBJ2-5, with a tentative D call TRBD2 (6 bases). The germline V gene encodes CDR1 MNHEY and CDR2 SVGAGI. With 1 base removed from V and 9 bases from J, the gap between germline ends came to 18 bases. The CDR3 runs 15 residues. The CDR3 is CASSYLSGPRRAQYF. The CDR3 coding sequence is TGTGCCAGCAGTTACTTGTCGGGACCCAGGAGGGCCCAGTACTTC.

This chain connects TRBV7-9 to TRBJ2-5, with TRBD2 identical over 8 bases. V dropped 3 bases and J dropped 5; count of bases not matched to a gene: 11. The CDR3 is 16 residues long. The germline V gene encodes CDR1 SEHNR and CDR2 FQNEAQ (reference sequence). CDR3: CASSFRGGSIEETQYF. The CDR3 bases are TGTGCCAGCAGCTTTCGCGGGGGGTCCATTGAGGAGACCCAGTACTTC.

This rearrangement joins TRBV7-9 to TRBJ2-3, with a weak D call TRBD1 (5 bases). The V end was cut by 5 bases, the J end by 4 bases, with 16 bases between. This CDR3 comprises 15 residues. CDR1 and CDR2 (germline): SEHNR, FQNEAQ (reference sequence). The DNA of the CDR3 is TGTGCCAGCAGCGTTACAGGAACGTCAGCAGATACGCAGTATTTT. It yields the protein CASSVTGTSADTQYF.

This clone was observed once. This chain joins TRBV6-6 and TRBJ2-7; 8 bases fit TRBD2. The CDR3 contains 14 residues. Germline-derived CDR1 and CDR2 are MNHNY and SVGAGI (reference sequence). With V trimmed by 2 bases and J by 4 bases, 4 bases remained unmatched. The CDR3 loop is CASSYSGGLYEQYF. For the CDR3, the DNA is TGTGCCAGCAGTTACAGCGGGGGCCTATACGAGCAGTACTTC.

The CDR3 sequence: CASSLLTGKQFF. The CDR3, as DNA: TGTGCCAGCAGTTTGTTGACAGGGAAGCAGTTCTTC. The chain employs TRBV27 and TRBJ2-1; 7 bases are shared with TRBD1. The germline V gene has CDR1 MNHEY and CDR2 SMNVEV (reference sequence). The CDR3 has 12 residues. Losses at the gene ends were 3 bases for V and 11 bases for J; bases not matched to a gene: 4.

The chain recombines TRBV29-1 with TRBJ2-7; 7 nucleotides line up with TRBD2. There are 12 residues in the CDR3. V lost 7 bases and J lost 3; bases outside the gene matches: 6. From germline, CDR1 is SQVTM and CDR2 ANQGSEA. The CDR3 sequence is CSGGGSVYEQYF. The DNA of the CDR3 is TGCAGCGGGGGGGGGTCAGTCTACGAGCAGTACTTC.

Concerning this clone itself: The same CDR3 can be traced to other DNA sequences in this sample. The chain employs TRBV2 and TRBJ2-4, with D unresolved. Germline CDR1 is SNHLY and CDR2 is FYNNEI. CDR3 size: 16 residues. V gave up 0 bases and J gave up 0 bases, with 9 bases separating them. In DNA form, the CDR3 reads TGTGCCAGCAGTGAAGCGTTACAGCTAGCCAAAAACATTCAGTACTTC. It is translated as CASSEALQLAKNIQYF.